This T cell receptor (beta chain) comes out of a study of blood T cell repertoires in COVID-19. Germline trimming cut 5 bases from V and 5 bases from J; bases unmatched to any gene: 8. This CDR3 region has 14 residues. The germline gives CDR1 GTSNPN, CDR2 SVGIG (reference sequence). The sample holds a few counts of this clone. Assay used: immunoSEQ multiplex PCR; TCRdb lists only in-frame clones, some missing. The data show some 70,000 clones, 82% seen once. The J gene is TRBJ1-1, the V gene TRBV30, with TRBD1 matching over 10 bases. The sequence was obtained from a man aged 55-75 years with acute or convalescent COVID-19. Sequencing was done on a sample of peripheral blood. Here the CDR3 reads CAWAWGTGETEAFF. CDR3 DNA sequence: TGTGCCTGGGCGTGGGGGACAGGGGAGACTGAAGCTTTCTTT.